This T cell receptor (beta chain) was documented in a study of beta chain features in type 1 diabetes. What was sequenced were expressed TCRB transcripts, since all of the isolated RNA had been reverse transcribed. Sequencing used immunoSEQ multiplex PCR; TCRdb keeps in-frame clones, though not all of them. The sample includes roughly 500,000 clones, roughly an eighth of them seen just once. Markers CD45RO/CCR7/CD25/CD127/CD95/CD27 served to sort CD4+ naive, central memory, regulatory and stem cell-like memory cells. Deletions cut 0 bases from V and 1 base from J, with 9 bases between. The germline gives CDR1 SGDLS, CDR2 YYNGEE. This CDR3 contains 15 residues. This clone came up a few times. The sample holds other DNA sequences that translate to the same CDR3.

The receptor's source is a woman aged 18-35 years in good health. This chain joins TRBV9 and TRBJ2-3; possibly TRBD2 for D (6 bases). Material for sequencing was naive CD4+ T cells from blood. The DNA for the CDR3 is TGTGCCAGCAGCGTAGTTGGCGGGGGCACAGATACGCAGTATTTT. Translated, it gives CASSVVGGGTDTQYF.